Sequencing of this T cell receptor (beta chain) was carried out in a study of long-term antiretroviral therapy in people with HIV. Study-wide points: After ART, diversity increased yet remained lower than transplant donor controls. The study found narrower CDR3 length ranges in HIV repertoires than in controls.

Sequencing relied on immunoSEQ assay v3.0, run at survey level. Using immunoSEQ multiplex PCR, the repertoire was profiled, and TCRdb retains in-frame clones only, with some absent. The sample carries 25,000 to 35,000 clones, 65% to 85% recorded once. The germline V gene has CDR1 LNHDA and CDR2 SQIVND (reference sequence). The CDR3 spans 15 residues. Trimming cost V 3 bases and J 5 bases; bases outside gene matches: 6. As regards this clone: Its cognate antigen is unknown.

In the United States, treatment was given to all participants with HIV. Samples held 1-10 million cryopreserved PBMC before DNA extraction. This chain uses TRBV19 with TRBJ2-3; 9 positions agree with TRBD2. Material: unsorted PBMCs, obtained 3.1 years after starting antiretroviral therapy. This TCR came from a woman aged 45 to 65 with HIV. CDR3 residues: CASSILSGGQDTQYF. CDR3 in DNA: TGTGCCAGTAGTATTCTTAGCGGGGGTCAAGATACGCAGTATTTT.